This T cell receptor beta chain was sequenced during a study of OX40 agonist ivuxolimab in advanced cancers. The overall study: Each patient was given ivuxolimab into a vein every 2 weeks, at 0.01 to 10 mg/kg. Study outcomes and limitations: People who partly responded at 0.1-3.0 mg/kg had some of the least clonal expansion seen.

TCRdb's table, derived via immunoSEQ multiplex PCR, lists solely in-frame clones and lacks some. This table has 60,000 to 90,000 clones, about 81% appearing once. Only a few counts were recorded for this clone. Its antigen is unknown. Germline CDR1 and CDR2: SGHVS and FQNEAQ. Trimming pared 3 bases from V and 4 bases from J, leaving 12 bases between. The CDR3 sequence is 14 residues long. This clonotype originated in an adult with an advanced solid tumor such as melanoma, head and neck, liver or kidney cancer. The rearrangement joins TRBV7-8 to TRBJ1-1; a weak D match, TRBD1 (5 bases). The specimen comprised CD4+ or CD8+ T cells sorted from blood, sampled in a trial of the OX40 agonist ivuxolimab. The CDR3 loop reads CASSFQGQGTEAFF. CDR3 DNA sequence: TGTGCCAGCAGCTTCCAGGGTCAGGGCACTGAAGCTTTCTTT.